This record looks at one TCR beta chain sequence and its context. Its antigen is unknown. This sample was taken from a study of T cell responses to AZD1222 COVID-19 vaccine. General study points: In all cases, repertoires were sampled only after the peak T cell response. Distributed over spike, vaccine-associated CD4 TCRs predominated at 160-218 and 743-854. In the spike-specific TCR repertoire, nearly half reportedly target unmutated variant regions. Seropositive status at baseline applied to only 6 or 7 AZD1222 recipients.

Germline V gene sequence: CDR1 LGHNT, CDR2 FRNRAP. The CDR3 loop spans 11 amino acids. V dropped 6 bases and J dropped 6 bases, with 8 bases sitting between them. Sequencing used immunoSEQ multiplex PCR; TCRdb keeps in-frame clones, though not all of them. The table records about 100,000 clones, 87% of them present only once. This chain connects TRBV12-5 to TRBJ1-1; D unclear. The receptor was isolated from an adult in good health. The sample here was peripheral blood, taken on day 0 of AZD1222 vaccination. CDR3 region: CASGVGPEAFF. CDR3 sequence (DNA): TGTGCTAGTGGGGTCGGTCCTGAAGCTTTCTTT.